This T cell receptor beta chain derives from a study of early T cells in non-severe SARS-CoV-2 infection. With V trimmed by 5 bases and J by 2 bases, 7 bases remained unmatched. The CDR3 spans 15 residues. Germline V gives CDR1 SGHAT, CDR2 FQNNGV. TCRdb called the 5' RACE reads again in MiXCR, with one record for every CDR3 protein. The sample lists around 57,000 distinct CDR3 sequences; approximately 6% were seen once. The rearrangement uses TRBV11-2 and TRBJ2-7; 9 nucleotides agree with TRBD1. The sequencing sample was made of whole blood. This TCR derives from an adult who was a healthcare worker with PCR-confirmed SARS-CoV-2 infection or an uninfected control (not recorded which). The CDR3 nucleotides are TGTGCCAGCAGCCCCGGGGACAGGGTTACCTACGAGCAGTACTTC. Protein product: CASSPGDRVTYEQYF.